These T cell receptor beta chains were read from a single sample in a study of blood T cell repertoires in COVID-19. Produced via immunoSEQ multiplex PCR; TCRdb's table is partial and in-frame only. This table has 110,000 to 150,000 clones, 85% appearing once. The material sequenced was PBMCs or T cells enriched from blood (not recorded which). These receptors came from a woman aged 40 to 50 who had recovered from COVID-19. CDR3s include the opening cysteine and the closing phenylalanine or tryptophan. A D gene is named only where the DNA matches it firmly. Some rows have no size entry. The others give once, few or many, or a class for an expanded clone.

TRBV20-1	NA	once	TRBJ1-2	TGCAGTGCTAGTCGGACAGACAACTATGGCTACACCTTC	CSASRTDNYGYTF
TRBV19	NA	NA	TRBJ1-1	TGTGCCAGTAGTACCAGACAGGAGCCCCACTTCGAAGCTTTCTTT	CASSTRQEPHFEAFF
TRBV14	NA	NA	TRBJ2-7	TGTGCCAGCAGCCCGTCGGACAGCTCTCTCTACGAGCAGTACTTC	CASSPSDSSLYEQYF
TRBV15	TRBD1	NA	TRBJ2-7	TGTGCCACCAGCAGAGATTGGACAGGGGCTCCACCCTACGAGCAGTACTTC	CATSRDWTGAPPYEQYF
TRBV30	TRBD1	NA	TRBJ1-6	TGTGCCTGGAGTCTCAGAGGACAGGGGGCAAATTCACCCCTCCACTTT	CAWSLRGQGANSPLHF
TRBV19	TRBD2	NA	TRBJ2-7	TGTGCCAGTAGTATGACTAGCGGCTACGAGCAGTACTTC	CASSMTSGYEQYF
TRBV9	NA	NA	TRBJ1-3	TGTGCCAGCAGTCACGACCAGGGGAGCTCTGGAAACACCATATATTTT	CASSHDQGSSGNTIYF
TRBV30	TRBD1	once	TRBJ1-3	TGTGCCTGGAGTGTACAGGGGGCAGCTGGAAACACCATATATTTT	CAWSVQGAAGNTIYF
TRBV13	TRBD1	NA	TRBJ2-7	TGTGCCAGCAGCTTGTTCTTAGGACAGGCCCCCTACGAGCAGTACTTC	CASSLFLGQAPYEQYF
TRBV5-1	NA	NA	TRBJ2-2	TGCGCCAGCAGCTTAGTAGGGGAAAACACCGGGGAGCTGTTTTTT	CASSLVGENTGELFF
TRBV5-4	TRBD1	NA	TRBJ2-7	TGTGCCAGCAGCGTCAAGGGGACAGGGGGCCTCGAGCAATACTTC	CASSVKGTGGLEQYF
TRBV2	TRBD2	NA	TRBJ2-5	TGTGCCAGCAGGGAAGGGCTAGCGGGGACGGCCCAGTACTTC	CASREGLAGTAQYF
TRBV4-2	NA	NA	TRBJ1-1	TGTGCCAGCAGCCAAGGGGGTAGGGGCACTGAAGCTTTCTTT	CASSQGGRGTEAFF
TRBV7-9	NA	NA	TRBJ1-2	TGTGCCAGCAGCTTAAGTGAGGGCCTAAAAGGCTACACCTTC	CASSLSEGLKGYTF
TRBV30	NA	NA	TRBJ2-1	TGTGCCTGGACTCTTCGGGTCGAGCAGTTCTTC	CAWTLRVEQFF
TRBV5-1	TRBD1	few	TRBJ1-6	TGCGCCAGCAGCGCCGGGACAGGGGCGACGAGCTCCTATAATTCACCCCTCCACTTT	CASSAGTGATSSYNSPLHF
TRBV5-1	NA	NA	TRBJ1-5	TGCGCCAGCAGCTTGGAACGGAATCAGCCCCAGCATTTT	CASSLERNQPQHF
TRBV9	TRBD1	few	TRBJ1-6	TGTGCCAGCAGCGATCTAGGGACAGGGAATTCACCCCTCCACTTT	CASSDLGTGNSPLHF
TRBV5-1	TRBD1	once	TRBJ2-7	TGCGCCAGCCGGGACAGTAGCACCTACGAGCAGTACTTC	CASRDSSTYEQYF
TRBV5-1	NA	NA	TRBJ2-1	TGCGCCAGCAGCTTTGCCCAGGGGCAATACAATGAGCAGTTCTTC	CASSFAQGQYNEQFF
TRBV2	NA	NA	TRBJ1-3	TGTGCCACCGGTCAGCGGGCTTCCGGAAACACCATATATTTT	CATGQRASGNTIYF